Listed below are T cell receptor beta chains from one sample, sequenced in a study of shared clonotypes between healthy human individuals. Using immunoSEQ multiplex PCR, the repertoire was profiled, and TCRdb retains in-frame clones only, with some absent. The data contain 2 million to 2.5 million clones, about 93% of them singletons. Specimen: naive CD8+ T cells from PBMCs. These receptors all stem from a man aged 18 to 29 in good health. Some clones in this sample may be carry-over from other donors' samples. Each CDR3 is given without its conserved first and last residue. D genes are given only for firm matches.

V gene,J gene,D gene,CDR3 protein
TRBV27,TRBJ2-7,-,ASKATFRTGFVEQY
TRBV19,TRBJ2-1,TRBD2,ATYGLAGNSYNEQF
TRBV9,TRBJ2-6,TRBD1,ASSVGVRGRAGANVLT
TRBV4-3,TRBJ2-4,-,ASSPGTGVSIQY
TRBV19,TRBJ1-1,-,ASSSNTEAF
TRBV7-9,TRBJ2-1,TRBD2,ASGGREYYNEQF
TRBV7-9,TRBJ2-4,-,ASSFWGDSGLAKNIQY
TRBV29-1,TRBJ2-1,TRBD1,SVDRTGIGDEQF
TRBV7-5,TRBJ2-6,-,VRSTRTGDNSGANVLT
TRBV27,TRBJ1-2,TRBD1,ASSTGPGTANYGYT
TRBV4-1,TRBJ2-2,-,ASSHIFGSGLAYYSGELF
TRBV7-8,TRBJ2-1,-,ASSPDWGRVEQF
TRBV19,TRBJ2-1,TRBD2,ASSPAGGNNEQF
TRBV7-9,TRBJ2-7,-,ASLDSREVYEQY
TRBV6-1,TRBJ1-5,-,ASSERGLGNQPQH
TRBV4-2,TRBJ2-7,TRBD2,ASSPEGLAGAESYEQY
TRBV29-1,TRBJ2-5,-,SVYSPGRYKQTQY
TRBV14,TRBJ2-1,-,ASSQTRTEQF
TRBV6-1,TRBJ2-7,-,ASTEGPAESSYEQY
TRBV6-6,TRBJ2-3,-,ASSYLGAPGTDTQY
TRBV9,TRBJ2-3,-,ASSVDEDTQY
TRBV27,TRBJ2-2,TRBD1,ASSWSGGENTGELF
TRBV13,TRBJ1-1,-,ASSYNTGTTEAF
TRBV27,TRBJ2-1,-,ASTPLRDYNEQF
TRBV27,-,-,ASSTGTLGTYEQY
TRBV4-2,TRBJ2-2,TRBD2,ASSQAPDGLAGEGSTGELF
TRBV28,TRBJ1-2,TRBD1,ASSTDRGYGYT
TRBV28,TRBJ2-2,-,ASSSERGADTGELF
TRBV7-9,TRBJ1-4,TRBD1,ASSLLQGETNEKLF
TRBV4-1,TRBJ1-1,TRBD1,ASSQGQGVTEAF
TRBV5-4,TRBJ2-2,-,ASSLSVAKNTGELF
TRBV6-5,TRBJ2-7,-,ASRLSAFYEQY
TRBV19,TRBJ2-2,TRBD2,ASSIRREKDTGELF
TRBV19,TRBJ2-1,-,ASSSPVGNEQF
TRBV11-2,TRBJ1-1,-,ASSLVRTEAF
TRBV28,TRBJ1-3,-,ASSNGNTIY
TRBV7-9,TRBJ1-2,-,ASSRRDPLGGYT
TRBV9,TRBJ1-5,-,ASSAEGDQPQH
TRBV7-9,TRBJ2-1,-,ASSTLEGAKNEQF
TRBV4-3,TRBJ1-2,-,ASSQEAILNYGYT
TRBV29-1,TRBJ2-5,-,SGQVGLGTQY
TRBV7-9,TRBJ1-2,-,AIPRPPTSYGYT
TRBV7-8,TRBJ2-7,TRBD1,ASSTERDRVVYEQY
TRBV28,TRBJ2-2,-,ASSLLGNTGELF
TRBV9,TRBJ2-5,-,ASSSRESQETQY
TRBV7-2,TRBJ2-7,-,ASSARVSYEQY
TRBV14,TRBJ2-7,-,ASSQTFSEQY
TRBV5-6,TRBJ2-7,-,ASSQVRGNHEQY
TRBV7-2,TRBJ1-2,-,ASRRQQFNYGYT
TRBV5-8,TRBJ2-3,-,ASRLGYNRSDTQY
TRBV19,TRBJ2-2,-,ASRGTPNTGELF
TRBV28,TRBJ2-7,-,ASSTGRVPNYEQY
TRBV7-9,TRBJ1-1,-,ASSPLATEAF
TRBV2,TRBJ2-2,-,ASGWTGELF
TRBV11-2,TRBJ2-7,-,ASSRSTGPRRDEQY